This T cell receptor (beta chain) was sequenced for a study of blood T cell repertoires in COVID-19. Study as a whole: From the United States, Italy and Spain came samples of acute and convalescent COVID-19. PBMCs, B-cell-depleted T cells, or T cells provided the cDNA or gDNA that made up the material.

In the authors' workflow: Reference gene primer amplification gave estimated nucleated cell counts. Method: immunoSEQ multiplex PCR; TCRdb's copy keeps in-frame clones and lacks some. V, J and clone size derive from that table, while D and trimming were established from the DNA sequence. The sample lists about 110,000 clones, around 83% occurring once. The sample consisted of peripheral blood. The origin of this receptor is a woman aged 80 or over with active or convalescent COVID-19.

The CDR3 loop is CASSLQWEQETQYF. As DNA, the CDR3 is TGTGCCAGCAGCTTACAGTGGGAGCAAGAGACCCAGTACTTC. The chain recombines TRBV11-3 with TRBJ2-5; tentatively, D is TRBD2 (5 bases). CDR3 length equals 14 residues. Germline lookup yields CDR1 SGHNT and CDR2 YENEEA. V was pared by 2 bases and J by 2 bases, with 9 bases between.